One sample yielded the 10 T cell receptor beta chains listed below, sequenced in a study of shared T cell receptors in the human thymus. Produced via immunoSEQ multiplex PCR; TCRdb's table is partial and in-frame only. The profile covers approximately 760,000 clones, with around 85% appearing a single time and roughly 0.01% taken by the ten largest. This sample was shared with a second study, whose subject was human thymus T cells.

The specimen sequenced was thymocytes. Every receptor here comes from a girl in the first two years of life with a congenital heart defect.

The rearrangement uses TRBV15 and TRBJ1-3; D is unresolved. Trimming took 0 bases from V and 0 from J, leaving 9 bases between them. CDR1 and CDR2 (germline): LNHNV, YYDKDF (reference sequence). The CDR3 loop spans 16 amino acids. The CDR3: CATSRDREFSGNTIYF. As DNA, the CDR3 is TGTGCCACCAGCAGAGATCGAGAGTTCTCTGGAAACACCATATATTTT. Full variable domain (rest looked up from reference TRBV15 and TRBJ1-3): DAMVIQNPRYQVTQFGKPVTLSCSQTLNHNVMYWYQQKSSQAPKLLFHYYDKDFNNEADTPDNFQSRRPNTSFCFLDIRSPGLGDTAMYLCATSRDREFSGNTIYFGEGSWLTVV.

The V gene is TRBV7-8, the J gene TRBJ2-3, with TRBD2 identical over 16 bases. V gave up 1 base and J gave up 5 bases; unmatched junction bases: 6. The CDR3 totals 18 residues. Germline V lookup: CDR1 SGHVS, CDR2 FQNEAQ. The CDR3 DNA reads TGTGCCAGCAGCTTAGGGGGACTAGCGGGGGGGTCCCTAGATACGCAGTATTTT. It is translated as CASSLGGLAGGSLDTQYF.

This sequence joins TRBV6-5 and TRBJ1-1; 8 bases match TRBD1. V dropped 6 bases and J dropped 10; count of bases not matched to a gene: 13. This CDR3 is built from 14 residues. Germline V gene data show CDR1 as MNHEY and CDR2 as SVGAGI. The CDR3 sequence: CASRLGGQGSGAFF. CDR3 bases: TGTGCCAGCAGGTTGGGAGGACAGGGCAGTGGAGCTTTCTTT.

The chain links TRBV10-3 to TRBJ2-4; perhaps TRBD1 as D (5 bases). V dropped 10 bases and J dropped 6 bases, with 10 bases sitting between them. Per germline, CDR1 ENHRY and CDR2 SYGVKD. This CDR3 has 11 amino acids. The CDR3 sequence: CASRRGNIQYF. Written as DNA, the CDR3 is TGTGCCAGCCGTAGGGGAAACATTCAGTACTTC.

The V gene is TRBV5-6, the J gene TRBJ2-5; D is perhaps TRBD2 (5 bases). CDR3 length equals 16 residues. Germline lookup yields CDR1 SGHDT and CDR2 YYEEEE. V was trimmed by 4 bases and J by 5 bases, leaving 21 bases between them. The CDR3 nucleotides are TGTGCCAGCAGCGGAGGTTTGGGTTTAGTGGCCGAGACCCAGTACTTC. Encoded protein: CASSGGLGLVAETQYF.

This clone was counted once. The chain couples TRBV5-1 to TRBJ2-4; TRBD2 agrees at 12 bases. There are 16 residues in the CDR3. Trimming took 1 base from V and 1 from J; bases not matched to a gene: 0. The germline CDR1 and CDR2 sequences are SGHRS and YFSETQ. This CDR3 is CASSLTSGGAKNIQYF. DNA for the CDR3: TGCGCCAGCAGCTTGACTAGCGGGGGGGCCAAAAACATTCAGTACTTC.

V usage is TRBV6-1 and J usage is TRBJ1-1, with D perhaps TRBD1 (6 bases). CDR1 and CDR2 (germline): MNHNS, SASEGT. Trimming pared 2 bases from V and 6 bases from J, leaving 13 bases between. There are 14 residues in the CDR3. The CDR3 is CASSEFQGTAEAFF. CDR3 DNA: TGTGCCAGCAGTGAATTTCAGGGGACCGCTGAAGCTTTCTTT.

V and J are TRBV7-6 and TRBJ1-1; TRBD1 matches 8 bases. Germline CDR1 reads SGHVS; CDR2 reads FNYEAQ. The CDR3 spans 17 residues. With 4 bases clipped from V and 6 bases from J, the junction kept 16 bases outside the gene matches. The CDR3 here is CASSSRILAGGIAEAFF. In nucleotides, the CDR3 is TGTGCCAGCAGCTCCCGAATTTTGGCAGGGGGCATCGCTGAAGCTTTCTTT.

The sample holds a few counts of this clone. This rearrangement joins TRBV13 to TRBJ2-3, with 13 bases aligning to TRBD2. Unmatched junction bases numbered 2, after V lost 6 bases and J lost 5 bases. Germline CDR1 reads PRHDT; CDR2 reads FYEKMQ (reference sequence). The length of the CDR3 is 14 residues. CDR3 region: CASSRLAGGDTQYF. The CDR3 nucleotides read TGTGCCAGCAGTCGACTAGCGGGGGGAGATACGCAGTATTTT.

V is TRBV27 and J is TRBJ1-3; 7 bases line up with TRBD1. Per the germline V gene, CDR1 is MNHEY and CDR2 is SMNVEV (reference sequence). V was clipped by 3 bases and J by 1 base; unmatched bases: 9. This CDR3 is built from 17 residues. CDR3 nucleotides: TGTGCCAGCAGTTTTAAGGAGGGGGCTATATCTGGAAACACCATATATTTT. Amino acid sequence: CASSFKEGAISGNTIYF.